This TCR beta chain was documented in a study of T cell responses to AZD1222 COVID-19 vaccine. Findings and limits, study-wide: The repertoires were collected only after the peak T cell response. Spike was spanned by vaccine-associated CD4 TCRs, with dominance at 160-218 and 743-854.

A word on this clone: Its matching antigen is unknown.

From germline, CDR1 is SGHDT and CDR2 YYEEEE. V lost 2 bases, J lost 6 bases, and 6 bases lay in between. The CDR3 sequence is 12 residues long. Produced via immunoSEQ multiplex PCR; TCRdb's table is partial and in-frame only. Here the sample spans 120,000 or so clones, more than 75% being singletons. The chain links TRBV5-6 to TRBJ1-5; D gene unclear. This clonotype was sampled from an adult in good health. Sequenced here: peripheral blood, sampled on day 0 of AZD1222 vaccination. The CDR3 sequence is CASSFWGQPQHF. The CDR3 DNA reads as TGTGCCAGCAGCTTCTGGGGTCAGCCCCAGCATTTT.